What follows is one T cell receptor beta chain and its context. Antigen unknown. These data belong to a study of circulating and synovial CD4+ cells in juvenile arthritis. Study-wide findings and caveats: The pathogenic-like versus bulk T cell difference escaped Vbeta family analysis. Bulk blood CD4 repertoires were more diverse than these. T cell genome counts differed by at least an order of magnitude between CPL and CD4 samples.

The germline gives CDR1 SGHTA, CDR2 FQGNSA. The CDR3 is 16 amino acids. Trimming took off 5 bases at V and 0 bases at J, with 13 bases between the two ends. Sequenced samples came from active juvenile idiopathic arthritis patients. Clones were sequenced by immunoSEQ multiplex PCR, and TCRdb holds only the in-frame ones, with some missing. The table lists 30,000 to 40,000 clones, approximately 96% of them singletons. The rearrangement uses TRBV7-2 and TRBJ1-4; a weak D match, TRBD1 (6 bases). The source is a human donor with juvenile idiopathic arthritis. The sequencing input was CD4+ T cells from blood. The CDR3 coding sequence is TGTGCCAGCAGCCGGACAGCCTTTGCAACTAATGAAAAACTGTTTTTT. It codes for CASSRTAFATNEKLFF.